The 11 T cell receptor beta chains reported below all come from one sample, sequenced in a study of T cells after yellow fever vaccination. TCRdb independently ran MiXCR on the 5' RACE reads; one entry per CDR3 protein. This sample has 450,000 to 650,000 distinct CDR3 sequences, with around an eighth found just once. Sequencing was performed on PBMCs, taken on the day of the yellow fever booster vaccination. The receptors shown here come from a man aged 25 to 40 who received the YFV17D yellow fever vaccine.

The CDR3 coding sequence is TGCAGTGCGCGACAGGGGAGTGAAGCTTTCTTT. Translation: CSARQGSEAFF. The chain employs TRBV20-1 and TRBJ1-1, with 8 bases aligning to TRBD1. Germline trimming cut 6 bases from V and 7 bases from J; bases unmatched to any gene: 4. Germline V gene sequence: CDR1 DFQATT, CDR2 SNEGSKA (reference sequence). This CDR3 region has 11 residues.

The V gene is TRBV29-1, the J gene TRBJ2-2, with 12 bases identical to TRBD2. The CDR3 contains 14 residues. In germline, CDR1 is SQVTM, CDR2 ANQGSEA. V was pared by 5 bases and J by 8 bases, with 6 bases of the junction left unmatched. CDR3 region: CSVQTSGSGGELFF. The CDR3 DNA follows: TGCAGCGTTCAGACTAGCGGGAGTGGTGGGGAGCTGTTTTTT.

The rearrangement joins TRBV3-1 to TRBJ2-1, with a possible D match to TRBD2 (6 bases). Trimming stripped 1 base from V and 0 bases from J, with 16 bases between. Germline V CDR1 and CDR2: LGHDT, YNNKEL (reference sequence). This CDR3 region has 18 residues. Here the CDR3 DNA reads TGTGCCAGCAGCCAAGTACGGCTAGCGCGAAGCTCCTACAATGAGCAGTTCTTC. It translates to CASSQVRLARSSYNEQFF.

V is TRBV27 and J is TRBJ2-2; D possibly corresponds to TRBD2 (5 bases). The CDR3 is 13 residues long. Trimming stripped 7 bases from V and 8 bases from J, with 14 bases between. Germline V gene data show CDR1 as MNHEY and CDR2 as SMNVEV (reference sequence). The CDR3 here is CASNREPFGELFF. CDR3 in DNA: TGTGCCAGCAATCGGGAACCTTTTGGGGAGCTGTTTTTT.

This rearrangement joins TRBV3-1 to TRBJ2-6; 10 bases are a match to TRBD1. Germline-derived CDR1 and CDR2 are LGHDT and YNNKEL (reference sequence). There are 18 residues in the CDR3. The V segment lost 4 bases and the J segment 2 bases; nucleotides outside the gene matches: 8. The CDR3 is CASSPLTGGAPGANVLTF. The CDR3 DNA follows: TGTGCCAGCAGCCCGCTGACAGGGGGCGCGCCTGGGGCCAACGTCCTGACTTTC. Together with reference TRBV3-1 and TRBJ2-6, the CDR3 gives the full variable domain: DTAVSQTPKYLVTQMGNDKSIKCEQNLGHDTMYWYKQDSKKFLKIMFSYNNKELIINETVPNRFSPKSPDKAHLNLHINSLELGDSAVYFCASSPLTGGAPGANVLTFGAGSRLTVL.

This chain links TRBV7-8 with TRBJ2-1; the D gene is possibly TRBD2 (6 bases). Per the germline V gene, CDR1 is SGHVS and CDR2 is FQNEAQ. The V gene lost 3 bases and the J gene lost 0 bases, with 12 bases spanning the gap. This CDR3 region has 16 residues. Here the CDR3 reads CASSFRGASSYNEQFF. DNA of the CDR3: TGTGCCAGCAGCTTCCGCGGGGCGAGCTCCTACAATGAGCAGTTCTTC.

The table lists this clonotype with a few counts. The CDR3, as DNA: TGCAGTGCAACCGGCCAAGGGGGCTCCCCTAACGGGGGGCAACCCTCCTACAATGAGCAGTTCTTC. Protein: CSATGQGGSPNGGQPSYNEQFF. This rearrangement joins TRBV20-1 to TRBJ2-1, with D perhaps matching TRBD1 or TRBD2 (7 bases each). The CDR3 has 22 amino acids. From germline, CDR1 is DFQATT and CDR2 SNEGSKA (reference sequence). The V end was cut by 6 bases, the J end by 0 bases, with 36 bases between.

This clonotype showed up just a few times. The rearrangement joins TRBV20-1 to TRBJ2-1; D may be TRBD1 (6 bases). Deletions cut 3 bases from V and 7 bases from J, with 13 bases between. Per germline, CDR1 DFQATT and CDR2 SNEGSKA (reference sequence). The CDR3 totals 13 residues. The chain's CDR3 is CSASQGLGNEQFF. As DNA, the CDR3 is TGCAGTGCTAGCCAGGGGCTGGGGAATGAGCAGTTCTTC.

This chain uses TRBV7-2 with TRBJ2-7; 7 nucleotides match TRBD2. The CDR3 length is 13 residues. The V gene end was trimmed by 5 bases and the J gene end by 7 bases; junction bases not matched to a gene: 8. Germline values: CDR1 SGHTA, CDR2 FQGNSA. The chain's CDR3 is CASSPAGNREQYF. The CDR3 nucleotides are TGTGCCAGCAGCCCAGCGGGGAACCGGGAGCAGTACTTC. Based on the CDR3 plus reference TRBV7-2 and TRBJ2-7, the full variable domain is GAGVSQSPSNKVTEKGKDVELRCDPISGHTALYWYRQSLGQGLEFLIYFQGNSAPDKSGLPSDRFSAERTGGSVSTLTIQRTQQEDSAVYLCASSPAGNREQYFGPGTRLTVT.

The chain employs TRBV12-5 and TRBJ1-6, with D hard to call. Germline CDR1 reads LGHNT; CDR2 reads FRNRAP. The CDR3 loop spans 12 amino acids. Trimming pared 5 bases from V and 7 bases from J, leaving 6 bases between. The DNA of the CDR3 is TGTGCTAGTGGTCCTCCGAATTCACCCCTCCACTTT. Its protein product is CASGPPNSPLHF.

This sequence joins TRBV6-2 or TRBV6-3 and TRBJ2-4; D might be TRBD2 (5 bases). V lost 5 bases to trimming and J lost 3 bases, with 17 bases between them. CDR1 and CDR2 (germline): MNHEY, SVGEGT. This CDR3 spans 16 amino acids. CDR3 nucleotide sequence: TGTGCCAGCAGTGATCTTGCCTCTGGACTCAAAAACATTCAGTACTTC. Translation: CASSDLASGLKNIQYF.